This T cell receptor beta chain comes out of a study of identifying expanded T cells in peripheral blood. TCRdb's copy holds only in-frame clones and misses some; the assay was immunoSEQ multiplex PCR. The repertoire consists of fewer than 55,000 clones, with approximately 86% occurring once and the leading ten covering 12% to 15%. Germline V gives CDR1 SGHTA, CDR2 FQGNSA. The CDR3 has 14 amino acids. With 3 bases removed from V and 3 bases from J, the gap between germline ends came to 12 bases. The specimen sequenced was blood. This receptor was taken from a person aged 18-70 years in good health. The J gene is TRBJ2-7, the V gene TRBV7-2, with D maybe TRBD2 (7 bases). The CDR3, as DNA: TGTGCCAGCAGCTTTGGGGGGGGCGGCTACGAGCAGTACTTC. This gives the protein CASSFGGGGYEQYF.